This T cell receptor (beta chain) was sequenced in a study of T cell responses to AZD1222 COVID-19 vaccine listed by TCRdb under 2021. In terms of the full investigation: AZD1222 recipients whose second dose came at about 4 weeks and those whose second dose came at about 12 weeks were combined into one group, since spike-specific TCR depth and breadth did not differ between the two schedules. A total of over 230 trial participants underwent TCR sequencing, of whom 200 to 220 received two doses of AZD1222 and some 25 received two doses of the MenACWY control vaccine. Enrollment into the trials was organized by age into subgroups of 18-55, 56-69 and 70-plus years, and those subgroups contained approximately 160, 26 and 62 TCR-sequenced participants, respectively.

The CDR3, cysteine through phenylalanine, is 13 amino acids long. Only the CDR3 DNA stays, 39 bases, in frame from base 1. Reading the germline V gene (reference sequence) gives CDR1 LNHDA and CDR2 SQIVND. Trimming at the junction amounts to 3 bases on V and 8 bases on J, and the germline ends lie 10 bases apart. Results and caveats for the whole study, not just this receptor: Participants were mostly white British, with more females than males. The authors suggested clonal diversity may have been underestimated. In the small 56-69-year group, the increase in depth fell short of significance, most likely because of low power. Only a handful of AZD1222 recipients were SARS-CoV-2 seropositive at baseline, limiting conclusions about previously exposed vaccinees. Epitopes outside the regions mutated in the B.1.351 and B.1.1.7 variants were reportedly recognized by nearly half of the unique spike-specific TCRs. No day 14 peak-response samples were available, so repertoires were characterized only after the peak T cell response. CD4 TCRs associated with the vaccine covered the entire spike protein, and the dominant responses were in regions 160-218 and 743-854. After two AZD1222 doses, both the breadth and the depth of spike-specific TCRs were significantly higher than at day 0 and than in MenACWY recipients.

Taken with the paper, the label for time point translates to: baseline before first vaccination. Vaccinee samples came from UK trials COV001 and COV002, including a single-blind randomized controlled phase 2/3 trial of AZD1222 (ChAdOx1 nCoV-19) in healthy adults. For TCRbeta chain sequencing, PBMC samples were collected from trial participants at day 0 and at day 28 after the second dose. Notes on this clone: It has no known antigen specificity. Base qualities are not provided; no much larger clone lies one nucleotide away.

The CDR3 regions of human TCRbeta chains were analyzed by immunosequencing. In the paper's pipeline: TCRs in the repertoires were matched against a reference library of SARS-CoV-2-specific TCRs that had been generated with the MIRA antigen-specificity platform. Breadth was defined as the fraction of unique TCRs that were SARS-CoV-2-associated, and depth was defined as the fraction of total T cells that were SARS-CoV-2-associated. Using the MIRA data, each spike-specific TCR was mapped to the spike region that the TCR reacts to and placed in a CD4 or CD8 class. Log10-transformed breadth and depth values were compared by one-way ANOVA with Sidak's multiple comparisons tests. TCRdb provides this immuneACCESS table in a form limited to in-frame rearrangements. Some clones are lacking; in checked studies, under half of them reflect an unresolved V gene, and why the rest are absent is not known. V and J calls plus clone size are reproduced from that table; the DNA served to infer D and trimming. The sample contains over 95,000 clones, around nine tenths of them found a single time. The top ten hold 2.5% to 3% of the sample.

The sequence came from an adult in good health. The sequenced sample was peripheral blood, obtained on day 0 of AZD1222 vaccination. The V and J genes are TRBV19 and TRBJ1-4; TRBD1 could be the D gene, as 6 bases match. The DNA sequence is TGTGCCAGTAGTATGGGGGCTGGGGAAAAACTGTTTTTT. This codes for CASSMGAGEKLFF.